Listed here is a single T cell receptor beta chain. This sample was included in a study of blood T cell repertoires in COVID-19. Study context: Acute and convalescent COVID-19 specimens originated in the United States, Italy and Spain. T cells, B-cell-depleted T cells, or PBMCs supplied cDNA or gDNA.

Authors' processing steps: Estimation of nucleated cell counts relied on the amplification of reference gene primers. TCRdb's table, derived via immunoSEQ multiplex PCR, lists solely in-frame clones and lacks some. Clone size and V and J calls were adopted from that table, with D and trimming inferred from the DNA. This table has tens of thousands of clones, roughly 85% appearing once. V dropped 0 bases and J dropped 2 bases, with 13 bases sitting between them. Germline V lookup: CDR1 LNHNV, CDR2 YYDKDF (reference sequence). This CDR3 is 16 amino acids long. V gene TRBV15 combines with J gene TRBJ2-5, with D possibly matching TRBD2 (6 bases). The receptor was isolated from a woman of 80 years or more with acute or convalescent COVID-19. Sequenced material: peripheral blood. The CDR3 loop reads CATSRDLGTPQETQYF. The CDR3 DNA is TGTGCCACCAGCAGAGATCTTGGGACTCCTCAAGAGACCCAGTACTTC.